Included here is one T cell receptor (beta chain) sequence, with context. Its target antigen remains unknown. No much larger clone is present one base from it, and per-base qualities are unavailable. The data originate from a study of blood T cells in healthy people across ages (dated by TCRdb to between 2015 and 2017). The study in broad terms: In model experiments, roughly one uniquely barcoded TCR beta cDNA molecule per two T cells was captured by template switching. To avoid experimental bias, donors of different ages were randomly spread across the sequencing lanes. Donors were grouped into four age groups: young (average approximately 15 years), middle-aged (about 40), aged (around 60) and long-lived (approximately 81). To track age-related changes in TCR beta repertoire diversity, the study relied on deep sequencing normalized with unique cDNA molecular identifiers. For two donors (one aged 18 to 30 and one aged 80 or older), the study analyzed two additional independent replicas of 1 million unique cDNA reads from the same blood draw. On the study overall, not on this receptor specifically: Observed TCR beta diversity per million T cells fell roughly linearly with age, and a significant reduction was already apparent by age about 36. A strong correlation was found between observed TCR beta diversity and the percentage of naive T cells measured by flow cytometry. Estimates of total diversity from one million sequenced T cells were regarded as lower bounds and underestimates. Because donor CMV infection status was unknown, age-related changes in expanded clonotypes were potentially confounded. The long-lived group showed more naive CD4+ T cells, fewer expanded clones and increased TCR diversity than the aged group, suggesting age selection. Because profiling used bulk unsorted PBMCs, naive and antigen-experienced compartments could not be compared conclusively.

CDR1 SGHTA and CDR2 FQGNSA were looked up in the germline V gene. From cysteine to phenylalanine, the CDR3 is 17 amino acids long. The only DNA kept is the CDR3, 51 bases in frame from the first base. V is cut by 5 bases and J by 4 bases, and the space between the germline ends is 23 bases. Preparation of the library involved 5' RACE. TCRdb lists the instrument as Illumina HiSeq 2500. The second PCR ran for about 6 to 12 cycles and used a J-beta primer mix along with a sample-barcoded 5' primer. A template-switch 5' adaptor carrying 12 random nucleotides introduced a unique molecular identifier onto each TCR beta cDNA molecule. At least 3 million CDR3-containing paired-end reads were obtained from each sample. All of the RNA was converted into first-strand cDNA using the Mint cDNA synthesis kit, with a TRBC-specific oligonucleotide serving as the primer. All cDNA was treated with uracil-DNA glycosylase and then went through a first 18-cycle PCR with the universal primers M1SS and BC2_uni_R. The authors' analysis ran thus. For normalization, 1 million high-quality reads, each with a distinct molecular identifier, were randomly selected from each sample. Instead of being binned into consensus sequences, reads that shared molecular identifiers were thrown out. MiTCR, set to a Q25 quality threshold and the strictest error-elimination algorithm, was used for CDR3 identification, clonotype clustering and error correction. A nonparametric unseen species model with Euler transformation was used to estimate a lower bound on total TCR beta diversity. TCRdb took the public reads, trimmed them with fastp at Q25, ran MiXCR for clone calling and kept in-frame beta chains. CDR3 protein sequences are deduplicated, and each keeps its most common genes and DNA. These V and J calls are TCRdb output, not the study's own analysis. The sample profile shows some 860,000 distinct CDR3 sequences; approximately 60% of them were found once. The ten largest clones capture around a quarter of the sample.

The approximately 40 donors, aged about 6 to 100 years, were systemically healthy Caucasian individuals from Russia. Around 10 milliliters of peripheral blood were collected from each donor into EDTA-treated Vacutainer tubes. Ficoll-Paque density-gradient centrifugation was used to isolate PBMCs, with at least 6.5 million per sample. Trizol reagent was used to extract total RNA from PBMCs, with at least 5.5 micrograms per sample. For every donor, flow cytometry on a PBMC aliquot measured the percentage of naive CD45RAhigh/CD27high T cells. The TCR comes from a man aged 35 to 55 in good health. The sequenced sample was blood. The sequence joins TRBV7-2 to TRBJ2-5, with TRBD2 as a weak D call on 5 bases. In nucleotides, the sequence is TGTGCCAGCAGCCCCCGAGAATCCCCGGGGTGGGGAGAGACCCAGTACTTC. It is translated as CASSPRESPGWGETQYF.